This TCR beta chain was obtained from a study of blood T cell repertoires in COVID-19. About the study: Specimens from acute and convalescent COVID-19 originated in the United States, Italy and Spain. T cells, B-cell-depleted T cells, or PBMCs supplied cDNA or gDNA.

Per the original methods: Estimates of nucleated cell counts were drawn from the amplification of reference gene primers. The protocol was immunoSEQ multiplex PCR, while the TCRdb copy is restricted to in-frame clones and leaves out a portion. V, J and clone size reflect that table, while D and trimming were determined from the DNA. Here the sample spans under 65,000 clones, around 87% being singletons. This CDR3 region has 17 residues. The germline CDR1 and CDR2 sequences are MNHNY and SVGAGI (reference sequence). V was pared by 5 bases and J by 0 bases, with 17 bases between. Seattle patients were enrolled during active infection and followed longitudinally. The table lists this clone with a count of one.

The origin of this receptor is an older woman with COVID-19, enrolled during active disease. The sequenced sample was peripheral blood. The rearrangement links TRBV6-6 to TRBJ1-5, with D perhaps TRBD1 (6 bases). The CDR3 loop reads CASSLRDRRNSNQPQHF. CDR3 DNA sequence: TGTGCCAGCAGTCTCCGAGACAGGAGAAATAGCAATCAGCCCCAGCATTTT.